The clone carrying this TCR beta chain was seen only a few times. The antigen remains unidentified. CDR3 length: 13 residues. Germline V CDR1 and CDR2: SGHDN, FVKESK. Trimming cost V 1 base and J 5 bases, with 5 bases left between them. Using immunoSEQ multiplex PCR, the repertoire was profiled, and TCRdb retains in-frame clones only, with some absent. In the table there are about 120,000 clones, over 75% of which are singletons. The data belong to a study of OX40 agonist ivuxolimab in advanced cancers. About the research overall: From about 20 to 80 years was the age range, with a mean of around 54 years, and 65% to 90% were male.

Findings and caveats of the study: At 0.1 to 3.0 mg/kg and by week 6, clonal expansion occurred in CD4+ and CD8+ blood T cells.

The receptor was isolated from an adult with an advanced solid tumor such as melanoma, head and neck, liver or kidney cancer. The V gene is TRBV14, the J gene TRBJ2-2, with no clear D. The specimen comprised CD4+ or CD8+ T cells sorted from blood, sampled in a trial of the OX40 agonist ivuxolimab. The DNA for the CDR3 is TGTGCCAGCAGCCAAGCAGAAACCGGGGAGCTGTTTTTT. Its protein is CASSQAETGELFF.